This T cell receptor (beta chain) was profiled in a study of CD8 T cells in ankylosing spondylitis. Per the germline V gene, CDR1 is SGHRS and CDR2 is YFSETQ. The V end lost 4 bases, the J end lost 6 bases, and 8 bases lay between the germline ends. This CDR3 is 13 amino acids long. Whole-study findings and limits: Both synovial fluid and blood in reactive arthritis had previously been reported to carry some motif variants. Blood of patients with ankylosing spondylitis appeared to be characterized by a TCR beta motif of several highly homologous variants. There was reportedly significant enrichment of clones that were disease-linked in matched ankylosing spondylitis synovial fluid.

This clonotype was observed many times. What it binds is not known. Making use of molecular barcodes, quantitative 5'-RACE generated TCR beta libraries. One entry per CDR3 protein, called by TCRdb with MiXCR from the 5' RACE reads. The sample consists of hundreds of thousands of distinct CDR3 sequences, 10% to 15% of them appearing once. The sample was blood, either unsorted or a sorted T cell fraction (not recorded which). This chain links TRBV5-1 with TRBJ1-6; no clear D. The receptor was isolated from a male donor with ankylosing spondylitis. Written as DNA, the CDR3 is TGCGCCAGCAGCCCCAGAACTAATTCACCCCTCCACTTT. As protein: CASSPRTNSPLHF.